This T cell receptor beta chain was sequenced for a study of T cell changes during pregnancy in multiple sclerosis. Sequenced by immunoSEQ multiplex PCR; TCRdb stores in-frame clones only, minus some. This table has around 62,000 clones, over 80% appearing once. V was pared by 1 base and J by 0 bases, with 10 bases between. This CDR3 has 16 amino acids. Germline V gives CDR1 SGHDN, CDR2 FVKESK. This receptor was identified in a female donor with multiple sclerosis, enrolled in a pregnancy study. The chain combines TRBV14 with TRBJ1-3; D not resolved. Here the sequenced sample was CD4+ T cells from peripheral blood mononuclear cells, taken in the first trimester of pregnancy. The CDR3 coding sequence is TGTGCCAGCAGCCAAGGTCGACTGAGCTCTGGAAACACCATATATTTT. Translating gives CASSQGRLSSGNTIYF.